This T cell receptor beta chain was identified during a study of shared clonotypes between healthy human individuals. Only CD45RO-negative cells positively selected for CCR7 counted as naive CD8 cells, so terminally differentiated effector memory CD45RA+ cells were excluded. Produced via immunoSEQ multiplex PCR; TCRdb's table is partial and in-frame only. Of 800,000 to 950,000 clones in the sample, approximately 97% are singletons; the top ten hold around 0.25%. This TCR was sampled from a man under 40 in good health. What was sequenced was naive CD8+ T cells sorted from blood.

As DNA, the CDR3 is TGTGCCAGCAGCACCCTTGACTCGCCCACCTACGAGCAGTACTTC. The encoded protein is CASSTLDSPTYEQYF. The rearrangement uses TRBV11-2 and TRBJ2-7, with unresolved D. Germline lookup yields CDR1 SGHAT and CDR2 FQNNGV. The CDR3 contains 15 residues. The germline V and J ends were trimmed by 5 bases and 2 bases, with 16 bases remaining between them.